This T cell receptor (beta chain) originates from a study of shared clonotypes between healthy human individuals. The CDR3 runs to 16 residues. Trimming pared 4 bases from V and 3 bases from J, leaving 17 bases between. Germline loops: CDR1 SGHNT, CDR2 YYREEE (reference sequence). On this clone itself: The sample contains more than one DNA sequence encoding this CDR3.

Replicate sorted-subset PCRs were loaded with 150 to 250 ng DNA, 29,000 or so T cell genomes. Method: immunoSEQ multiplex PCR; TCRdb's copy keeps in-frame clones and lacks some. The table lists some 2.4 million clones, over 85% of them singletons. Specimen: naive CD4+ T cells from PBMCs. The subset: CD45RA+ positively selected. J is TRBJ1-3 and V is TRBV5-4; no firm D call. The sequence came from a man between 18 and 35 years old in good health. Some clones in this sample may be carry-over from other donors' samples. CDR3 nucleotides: TGTGCCAGCAGCCCCGGAGGACTCCTTAGTGGAAACACCATATATTTT. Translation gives CASSPGGLLSGNTIYF.